The 21 T cell receptor beta chains below all came from one sample that was sequenced in a study of blood T cell repertoires in COVID-19. Some clones are missing from TCRdb's copy, which holds only in-frame ones; the method was immunoSEQ multiplex PCR. The top ten clones hold 20% of a sample with about 100,000 clones, around 79% of them seen once. The sample consisted of peripheral blood. The receptors shown here come from a man in his 70s with active or convalescent COVID-19.

The chain joins TRBV3-1 (or the pseudogene TRBV3-2) to TRBJ1-5; TRBD1 is a possible D gene (6 bases). The germline CDR1 and CDR2 sequences are LGHDT and YNNKEL (reference sequence). V lost 4 bases, J lost 5 bases, and 12 bases lay in between. This CDR3 comprises 14 residues. The CDR3 bases are TGTGCCAGCAGCCGGGCGAACAGGGATCAGCCCCAGCATTTT. It translates to CASSRANRDQPQHF.

The genes are TRBV5-6 and TRBJ1-5; D gene unclear. CDR3 length: 15 amino acids. V was cut by 0 bases and J by 3 bases, with 10 bases left in between. Germline V gene data show CDR1 as SGHDT and CDR2 as YYEEEE. The CDR3 here is CASSLAGRPNQPQHF. The CDR3 coding sequence is TGTGCCAGCAGCTTGGCGGGGAGGCCCAATCAGCCCCAGCATTTT.

The rearrangement uses TRBV6-5 and TRBJ1-1; 8 nucleotides line up with TRBD1. J lost 7 bases, V lost 6 bases, and 7 bases had no gene match. The CDR3 has 13 residues. Germline assignment: CDR1 MNHEY and CDR2 SVGAGI. CDR3 in amino acids: CASRTRGRVEAFF. CDR3 bases: TGTGCCAGCAGGACCAGGGGGCGGGTTGAAGCTTTCTTT.

A few counts support this clone. The V gene is TRBV6-6, the J gene TRBJ2-5; no definite D call. CDR1 and CDR2 (germline): MNHNY, SVGAGI (reference sequence). Trimming took 6 bases from V and 4 from J, leaving 12 bases between them. This CDR3 comprises 13 residues. The CDR3 DNA reads as TGTGCCAGCAGATCATCGAACGGAGAGACCCAGTACTTC. This translates into CASRSSNGETQYF.

V is TRBV11-1 and J is TRBJ1-3; no clear D. V was pared by 5 bases and J by 0 bases, with 11 bases between. Germline assignment: CDR1 SGHAT and CDR2 FQDESV (reference sequence). CDR3 size: 15 residues. The CDR3 sequence: CASSRDLSSGNTIYF. CDR3 nucleotides: TGTGCCAGCAGCCGTGATTTGAGCTCTGGAAACACCATATATTTT.

V is TRBV18 and J is TRBJ2-3; 7 bases fit TRBD1. The germline CDR1 and CDR2 sequences are KGHSH and LQKENI. The CDR3 totals 16 residues. V lost 1 base, J lost 0 bases, and 4 bases stayed unmatched. CDR3 sequence reads: CASSPLGTASTDTQYF. CDR3 DNA: TGTGCCAGCTCACCACTAGGGACAGCTAGCACAGATACGCAGTATTTT.

V and J are TRBV6-6 and TRBJ2-1, with 14 bases fitting TRBD2. The CDR3 has 14 residues. The germline CDR1 and CDR2 sequences are MNHNY and SVGAGI (reference sequence). V shed 5 bases and J 10 bases; nucleotides not matched to a gene: 4. Here the CDR3 reads CASSLGLAGVEQFF. The CDR3 bases are TGTGCCAGCAGTCTGGGACTAGCGGGAGTGGAGCAGTTCTTC.

This sequence joins TRBV11-2 and TRBJ2-3; no definite D call. The germline V gene encodes CDR1 SGHAT and CDR2 FQNNGV. Between the trimmed V and J ends, which lost 0 bases and 8 bases, there was a span of 9 bases. The CDR3 runs to 13 residues. CDR3 sequence: CASSLDSRGTQYF. CDR3 sequence (DNA): TGTGCCAGCAGCTTAGATTCCAGAGGTACGCAGTATTTT.

V gene TRBV5-1 combines with J gene TRBJ1-6; the match to TRBD1 covers 9 bases. This CDR3 has 14 residues. CDR1 SGHRS and CDR2 YFSETQ come from the germline V gene. Losses at the gene ends were 4 bases for V and 10 bases for J; bases not matched to a gene: 6. The CDR3 loop reads CASSIGQGRSPLHF. The DNA for the CDR3 is TGCGCCAGCAGCATAGGACAGGGGAGATCACCCCTCCACTTT.

The table lists this clone with a count of one. The CDR3 is CASSWDNPATEAFF. The CDR3 DNA sequence: TGCGCCAGCAGCTGGGACAATCCGGCCACTGAAGCTTTCTTT. The rearrangement links TRBV5-1 to TRBJ1-1; TRBD1 is a possible D gene (6 bases). The CDR3 has 14 amino acids. CDR1 SGHRS and CDR2 YFSETQ come from the germline V gene. Trimming took off 3 bases at V and 4 bases at J, with 13 bases between the two ends.

This chain links TRBV9 with TRBJ1-2; D is possibly TRBD1 (6 bases). The CDR3 totals 11 residues. In germline, CDR1 is SGDLS, CDR2 YYNGEE. The V end lost 4 bases, the J end lost 8 bases, and 9 bases lay between the germline ends. The CDR3 bases are TGTGCCAGCAGCACCAGGGGCGGCTACACCTTC. This gives the protein CASSTRGGYTF.

This clone occurred many times. This chain joins TRBV7-9 and TRBJ2-3; D is ambiguous. Germline CDR1 reads SEHNR; CDR2 reads FQNEAQ (reference sequence). The ends were cut back, 6 bases at V and 7 bases at J, with 20 bases in the middle. The CDR3 runs 15 residues. CDR3 protein: CASSFDNQLSHTQYF. The DNA of the CDR3 is TGTGCCAGCAGTTTTGATAACCAGCTTAGCCATACGCAGTATTTT.

In DNA, the CDR3 is TGCAGCGTAAGAGCGGGACGGAATAATTCACCCCTCCACTTT. It yields the protein CSVRAGRNNSPLHF. The J gene is TRBJ1-6, the V gene TRBV29-1, with D perhaps matching TRBD1 (5 bases). The V end lost 6 bases, the J end lost 5 bases, and 14 bases lay between the germline ends. This CDR3 contains 14 residues. Looked up from germline, CDR1 is SQVTM and CDR2 is ANQGSEA. The full variable domain, its missing parts supplied by reference TRBV29-1 and TRBJ1-6, is SAVISQKPSRDICQRGTSLTIQCQVDSQVTMMFWYRQQPGQSLTLIATANQGSEATYESGFVIDKFPISRPNLTFSTLTVSNMSPEDSSIYLCSVRAGRNNSPLHFGNGTRLTVT.

The chain joins TRBV5-1 to TRBJ1-6, with 7 bases identical to TRBD1. The CDR3 is 14 amino acids. The germline gives CDR1 SGHRS, CDR2 YFSETQ. V was pared by 4 bases and J by 8 bases, with 6 bases of the junction left unmatched. CDR3 protein: CASSVQGLDSPLHF. Here the CDR3 DNA reads TGCGCCAGCAGCGTACAGGGGTTGGATTCACCCCTCCACTTT.

This clone was counted only a few times. This chain uses TRBV5-5 with TRBJ2-3; TRBD1 might be the D (5 bases). The CDR3 sequence is 14 residues long. The V end lost 2 bases, the J end lost 5 bases, and 12 bases lay between the germline ends. The germline CDR1 and CDR2 sequences are SGHKS and YYEKEE (reference sequence). CDR3 nucleotides: TGTGCCAGCAGCTTTTCAGGGTTTGGAGATACGCAGTATTTT. Encoded protein: CASSFSGFGDTQYF.

The chain employs TRBV18 and TRBJ1-1; no reliable D call. This CDR3 region has 14 residues. Trimming pared 3 bases from V and 0 bases from J, leaving 8 bases between. Germline CDR1 reads KGHSH; CDR2 reads LQKENI. DNA of the CDR3: TGTGCCAGCTCACCGGTACATATGAACACTGAAGCTTTCTTT. It yields the protein CASSPVHMNTEAFF.

About this clone: Different DNA sequences within this sample yield the same CDR3. This chain connects TRBV5-1 to TRBJ2-3; TRBD2 might be the D (7 bases). This CDR3 contains 14 residues. V lost 4 bases, J lost 3 bases, and 12 bases lay in between. Per the germline V gene, CDR1 is SGHRS and CDR2 is YFSETQ. The CDR3 DNA sequence: TGCGCCAGCAGCCCGGGGGGCAGGACAGATACGCAGTATTTT. Protein product: CASSPGGRTDTQYF.

The chain combines TRBV30 with TRBJ1-2; 10 bases map to TRBD1. V shed 3 bases and J 6 bases; nucleotides not matched to a gene: 4. This CDR3 is built from 13 residues. Germline V gene lookup returns CDR1 GTSNPN and CDR2 SVGIG (reference sequence). The chain's CDR3 is CAWRTGGRNGYTF. As DNA, the CDR3 is TGTGCCTGGAGGACAGGGGGCAGAAATGGCTACACCTTC. Filled out from reference TRBV30 and TRBJ1-2, the complete variable domain reads SQTIHQWPATLVQPVGSPLSLECTVEGTSNPNLYWYRQAAGRGLQLLFYSVGIGQISSEVPQNLSASRPQDRQFILSSKKLLLSDSGFYLCAWRTGGRNGYTFGSGTRLTVV.

This clone was recorded a few times. The rearrangement uses TRBV7-2 and TRBJ2-1; 7 positions match TRBD2. Germline V gives CDR1 SGHTA, CDR2 FQGNSA. V gave up 1 base and J gave up 4 bases; unmatched junction bases: 4. This CDR3 has 15 residues. CDR3 in DNA: TGTGCCAGCAGCTTAGACCCTAGCGGATACAATGAGCAGTTCTTC. It is translated as CASSLDPSGYNEQFF.

V usage is TRBV27 and J usage is TRBJ2-7; 7 positions agree with TRBD1. The germline CDR1 and CDR2 sequences are MNHEY and SMNVEV (reference sequence). The CDR3 is 16 amino acids. The V segment lost 5 bases and the J segment 7 bases; nucleotides outside the gene matches: 17. This CDR3 is CASSLSWTGYFGEQYF. The CDR3 region has the DNA TGTGCCAGCAGTCTCTCCTGGACAGGCTATTTTGGGGAGCAGTACTTC.

The chain uses TRBV10-3 and TRBJ1-2; 11 positions match TRBD1. Germline V gives CDR1 ENHRY, CDR2 SYGVKD. The CDR3 is made up of 12 amino acids. With 10 bases clipped from V and 7 bases from J, the junction kept 5 bases outside the gene matches. DNA for the CDR3: TGTGCCACAGGACAGGGGGCCGGTGGCTACACCTTC. This encodes CATGQGAGGYTF.